This TCR beta chain was documented in a study of blood T cell repertoires in COVID-19. The germline gives CDR1 MNHEY, CDR2 SMNVEV (reference sequence). The CDR3 is made up of 13 amino acids. V was clipped by 2 bases and J by 4 bases, with 6 bases between them. The table came from immunoSEQ multiplex PCR; TCRdb's copy has only in-frame clones and leaves some out. This sample has about 37,000 clones; approximately 90% occur once, and the top ten carry 7% to 7.5%. This sequence was found in a human donor in a cohort sampled during active COVID-19. The J gene is TRBJ1-5, the V gene TRBV27; D ambiguous. Sequenced: peripheral blood. The CDR3 DNA is TGTGCCAGCAGTTTAGTTCCGAATCAGCCCCAGCATTTT. Its protein is CASSLVPNQPQHF.